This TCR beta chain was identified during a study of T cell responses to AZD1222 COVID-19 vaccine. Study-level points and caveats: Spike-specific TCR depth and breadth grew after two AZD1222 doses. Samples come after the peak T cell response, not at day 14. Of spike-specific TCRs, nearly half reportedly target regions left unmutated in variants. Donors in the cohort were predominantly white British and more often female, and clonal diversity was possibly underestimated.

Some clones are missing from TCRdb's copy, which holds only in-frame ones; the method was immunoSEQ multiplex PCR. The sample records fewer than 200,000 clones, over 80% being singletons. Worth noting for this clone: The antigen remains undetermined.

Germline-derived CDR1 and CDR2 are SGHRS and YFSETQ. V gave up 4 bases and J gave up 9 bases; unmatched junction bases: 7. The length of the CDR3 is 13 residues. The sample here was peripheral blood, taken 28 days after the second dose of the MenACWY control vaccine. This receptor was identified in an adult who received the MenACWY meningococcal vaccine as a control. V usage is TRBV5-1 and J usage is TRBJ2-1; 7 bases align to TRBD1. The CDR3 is CASSTDRAGEQFF. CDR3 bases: TGCGCCAGCAGCACCGACAGGGCGGGTGAGCAGTTCTTC.